This is a list of T cell receptor beta chains from one sample in a study of T cell responses to AZD1222 COVID-19 vaccine. The repertoire was sequenced with immunoSEQ multiplex PCR; TCRdb's copy has only in-frame clones and lacks some. The data show around 140,000 clones, with about 91% seen just once and about 1.5% held by the top ten. The starting material was peripheral blood, obtained on day 0 of AZD1222 vaccination. The receptors shown here come from an adult in good health. Both conserved end residues are part of each CDR3. D genes are given only for firm matches. Clone size is not always given. Where it is, it says once, few, many or a class for expanded clones.

j_gene	d_gene	v_gene	abundance	CDR3aa	CDR3nt
TRBJ2-7	NA	TRBV12-3/TRBV12-4	NA	CASSYSGHEQYF	TGTGCCAGCAGTTACTCAGGACACGAGCAGTACTTC
TRBJ2-7	NA	TRBV5-1	NA	CASSHAYEQYF	TGCGCCAGCAGCCATGCCTACGAGCAGTACTTC
TRBJ2-1	NA	TRBV12-3/TRBV12-4	NA	CASSRRQNNEQFF	TGTGCCAGCAGCCGTCGACAGAACAATGAGCAGTTCTTC
TRBJ2-7	TRBD1	TRBV5-6	NA	CASSIPGTGIYEQYF	TGTGCCAGCAGCATACCCGGGACAGGGATCTACGAGCAGTACTTC
TRBJ2-1	NA	TRBV5-4	NA	CASSASGLHSYNEQFF	TGTGCCAGCAGCGCCTCGGGACTCCACTCCTACAATGAGCAGTTCTTC
TRBJ2-3	TRBD2	TRBV3-1/TRBV3-2	NA	CASSPGLAGTFDFRTDTQYF	TGTGCCAGCAGCCCGGGACTAGCGGGGACGTTCGACTTCCGCACAGATACGCAGTATTTT
TRBJ1-1	TRBD1	TRBV19	NA	CASSMGQTDEAFF	TGTGCCAGTAGCATGGGACAGACAGATGAAGCTTTCTTT
TRBJ2-1	TRBD1	TRBV10-3	NA	CAISRDRGPDNEQFF	TGTGCCATCAGTAGGGACAGGGGGCCAGACAATGAGCAGTTCTTC
TRBJ1-2	NA	TRBV30	once	CACGPYGYTF	TGTGCCTGTGGCCCGTATGGCTACACCTTC
TRBJ1-2	TRBD1	TRBV12-5	NA	CASGWTGTNYGYTF	TGTGCTAGTGGATGGACAGGGACCAACTATGGCTACACCTTC
TRBJ1-5	NA	TRBV5-1	few	CASSLEGEVNQPQHF	TGCGCCAGCAGCTTGGAGGGGGAAGTGAATCAGCCCCAGCATTTT
TRBJ2-1	NA	TRBV3-1/TRBV3-2	NA	CASSQDPSGRQQFF	TGTGCCAGCAGCCAAGACCCGTCGGGACGTCAGCAGTTCTTC
TRBJ1-1	NA	TRBV9	NA	CASSVSGLNTEAFF	TGTGCCAGCAGCGTAAGTGGGCTGAACACTGAAGCTTTCTTT
TRBJ1-2	TRBD1	TRBV4-3	NA	CASSQESWGQSYGYTF	TGCGCCAGCAGCCAAGAGAGCTGGGGACAGTCCTATGGCTACACCTTC
TRBJ1-5	TRBD1	TRBV6-5	NA	CASSPGTDSNQPQHF	TGTGCCAGCAGCCCCGGGACAGATAGCAATCAGCCCCAGCATTTT
TRBJ2-7	NA	TRBV19	NA	CASSYGEPFSSDEQYF	TGTGCCAGTAGTTATGGGGAGCCGTTCTCCTCTGACGAGCAGTACTTC
TRBJ2-7	NA	TRBV4-1	NA	CASSPGFFYEQYF	TGCGCCAGCAGCCCGGGGTTCTTCTACGAGCAGTACTTC
TRBJ1-1	NA	TRBV19	NA	CASSPGLGEAFF	TGTGCCAGTAGCCCGGGACTCGGGGAAGCTTTCTTT
TRBJ2-7	NA	TRBV15	NA	CATSRQRESYEQYF	TGTGCCACCAGCCGTCAAAGGGAATCCTACGAGCAGTACTTC
TRBJ2-3	NA	TRBV5-1	NA	CASSLAPGADTQYF	TGCGCCAGCAGCTTGGCTCCGGGAGCAGATACGCAGTATTTT
TRBJ2-3	NA	TRBV27	NA	CASSPSRPPDTQYF	TGTGCCAGCAGTCCTTCCCGTCCCCCAGATACGCAGTATTTT
TRBJ1-2	NA	TRBV6-2/TRBV6-3	NA	CASSYPKGEQSVYGYTF	TGTGCCAGCAGTTACCCCAAAGGGGAGCAGTCTGTCTATGGCTACACCTTC